This TCR beta chain was documented in a study of tumour-infiltrating T cells in Burkitt lymphoma (dated by TCRdb to 2018 to 2021). Turning to the overall study: All epidemiological subtypes of Burkitt lymphoma were represented among the approximately 88 patients who made up the cohort. TCR repertoire data were correlated with clinical outcome; productive clonality predicted overall and progression-free survival, independent of established prognosticators including age at diagnosis. Summary of the overall study and its limitations: Several public clonotypes were found to be shared across numerous Burkitt lymphoma patients, which suggests a shared tumour neoantigen selection that is absent from diffuse large B-cell lymphoma.

Receptors were amplified or captured by the immunoSEQ multiplex PCR assay. What TCRdb holds here is the immuneACCESS table cut down to in-frame rearrangements. Part of the clones is not present; checked against another copy, under half of the missing clones reflect an unresolved V gene, and the others are unexplained. Across this sample there are 950 to 1,500 clones, with around 40% seen only once. About 15% of the sample comes from the top ten. As concerns this clone: The antigen it binds to is not known. Within one base of it there is no much larger clone, and no base qualities were kept.

Via the germline V gene, CDR1 is MNHNS and CDR2 SASEGT. V lost 1 base and J lost 2 bases; the stretch between them is 8 bases long. The CDR3 contains 14 residues, cysteine and phenylalanine counted. Only the CDR3 part of the read is kept: 42 bases, read in frame from the first base. The chain is assembled from TRBV6-1 and TRBJ1-1; the D gene lacks a confident call. The sequencing sample was made of tumor tissue. The sequence was collected from a human donor with Burkitt lymphoma. At the DNA level, the sequence is TGTGCCAGCAGTGAAGGCGCCAGTAACACTGAAGCTTTCTTT. It encodes CASSEGASNTEAFF.